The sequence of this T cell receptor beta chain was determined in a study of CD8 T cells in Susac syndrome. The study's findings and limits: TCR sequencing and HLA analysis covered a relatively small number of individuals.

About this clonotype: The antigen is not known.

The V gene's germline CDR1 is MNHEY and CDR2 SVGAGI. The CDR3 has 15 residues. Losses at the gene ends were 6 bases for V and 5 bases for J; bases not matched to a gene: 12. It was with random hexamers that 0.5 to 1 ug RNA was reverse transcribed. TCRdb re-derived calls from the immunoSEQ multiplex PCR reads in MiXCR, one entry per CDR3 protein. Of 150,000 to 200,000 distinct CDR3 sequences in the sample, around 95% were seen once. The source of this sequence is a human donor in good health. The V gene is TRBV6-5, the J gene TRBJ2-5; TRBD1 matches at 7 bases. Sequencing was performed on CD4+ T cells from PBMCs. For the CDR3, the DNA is TGTGCCAGCAGCAGAAACACAGGGGTGGAGGAGACCCAGTACTTC. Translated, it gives CASSRNTGVEETQYF.